The 23 T cell receptor beta chains presented below share a single source sample, sequenced in a study of control samples from healthy donors and cancer patients. The repertoire was sequenced with immunoSEQ multiplex PCR; TCRdb's copy has only in-frame clones and lacks some. This sample has approximately 180,000 clones, with about 90% found just once. Sample: blood. These receptor sequences come from a woman between 40 and 50 years old in good health.

The gene calls are TRBV28 and TRBJ1-5; D unresolved. The CDR3 totals 14 residues. Per the germline V gene, CDR1 is MDHEN and CDR2 is SYDVKM. V lost 4 bases and J 7 bases, leaving 14 bases between the germline ends. This CDR3 reads CASSSPGLKQPQHF. CDR3 nucleotides: TGTGCCAGCAGTTCCCCAGGTCTGAAACAGCCCCAGCATTTT. The full variable domain, rest sourced from reference TRBV28 and TRBJ1-5, is DVKVTQSSRYLVKRTGEKVFLECVQDMDHENMFWYRQDPGLGLRLIYFSYDVKMKEKGDIPEGYSVSREKKERFSLILESASTNQTSMYLCASSSPGLKQPQHFGDGTRLSIL.

V usage is TRBV3-1 (or the pseudogene TRBV3-2) and J usage is TRBJ2-7; D is perhaps TRBD2 (6 bases). The germline V and J ends were trimmed by 4 bases and 3 bases, with 13 bases remaining between them. The CDR3 spans 14 residues. Germline V gene lookup returns CDR1 LGHDT and CDR2 YNNKEL (reference sequence). CDR3 in DNA: TGTGCCAGCAGCCTCGGGGGACCGATCTACGAGCAGTACTTC. This gives the protein CASSLGGPIYEQYF.

The chain uses TRBV2 and TRBJ1-4; TRBD1 agrees at 7 bases. V gave up 2 bases and J gave up 13 bases; unmatched junction bases: 10. CDR1 is SNHLY, CDR2 FYNNEI, per germline. The CDR3 sequence is 14 residues long. The CDR3 bases are TGTGCCAGCAGTGAAAGGACAGGCCGGGAGAGACTGTTTTTT. The encoded protein is CASSERTGRERLFF.

The rearrangement uses TRBV16 and TRBJ1-1, with a weak D call TRBD1 (6 bases). This CDR3 has 14 residues. Trimming stripped 4 bases from V and 5 bases from J, with 14 bases between. Germline lookup yields CDR1 KGHSY and CDR2 FQNENV. This CDR3 reads CASSRYREVTEAFF. The CDR3 DNA follows: TGTGCCAGCAGCCGGTACAGGGAAGTAACTGAAGCTTTCTTT.

In DNA, the CDR3 is TGCAGTGCTGCTGAGGTGGGGGCCCAGCATTTT. Translating gives CSAAEVGAQHF. The genes are TRBV20-1 and TRBJ1-5, with D possibly TRBD1 on 5 matching bases. Germline V gene lookup returns CDR1 DFQATT and CDR2 SNEGSKA (reference sequence). This CDR3 region has 11 residues. The V end was cut by 5 bases, the J end by 11 bases, with 13 bases between.

The chain has TRBV28 and TRBJ2-5; D is unclear. CDR1 and CDR2 (germline): MDHEN, SYDVKM. The CDR3 totals 13 residues. Trimming removed 6 bases from V and 2 bases from J, with 10 bases in between. CDR3 sequence: CASSPGAQETQYF. In nucleotides, the CDR3 is TGTGCCAGCAGCCCCGGAGCTCAAGAGACCCAGTACTTC.

This chain uses TRBV6-5 with TRBJ1-6, with D perhaps matching TRBD1 (5 bases). Germline V gene sequence: CDR1 MNHEY, CDR2 SVGAGI. CDR3 length: 16 amino acids. The V end was cut by 2 bases, the J end by 7 bases, with 15 bases between. The CDR3 reads CASSYQFQGGNSPLHF. The CDR3 DNA reads TGTGCCAGCAGTTACCAATTCCAGGGAGGCAATTCACCCCTCCACTTT.

This chain connects TRBV7-2 to TRBJ2-7, with TRBD2 matching 10 bases. J was trimmed by 3 bases and V by 1 base; bases with no gene match: 6. CDR1 and CDR2 from the germline V gene are SGHTA and FQGNSA. The CDR3 is made up of 16 amino acids. CDR3: CASSLVSGGRGYEQYF. CDR3 sequence (DNA): TGTGCCAGCAGCTTAGTTAGCGGGGGGCGGGGCTACGAGCAGTACTTC.

The rearrangement links TRBV24-1 to TRBJ2-1; D gene unclear. The CDR3 length is 13 residues. The ends were cut back, 5 bases at V and 5 bases at J, with 9 bases in the middle. The germline V gene encodes CDR1 KGHDR and CDR2 SFDVKD. CDR3 in amino acids: CATSAMTDNEQFF. The CDR3 region has the DNA TGTGCCACCAGTGCCATGACTGACAATGAGCAGTTCTTC.

The chain joins TRBV2 to TRBJ1-4, with D maybe TRBD1 (6 bases). There are 14 residues in the CDR3. CDR1 and CDR2 from the germline V gene are SNHLY and FYNNEI. The V and J ends lost 6 bases and 8 bases respectively, with 16 bases between them. The CDR3 protein is CASSRRGGEEKLFF. CDR3 coding DNA: TGTGCCAGCAGCAGGAGGGGGGGAGAAGAAAAACTGTTTTTT.

This sequence joins TRBV27 and TRBJ2-2; 12 nucleotides align to TRBD2. The J segment lost 8 bases and the V segment lost 7 bases, leaving 11 bases of the junction unmatched. Germline V gene data show CDR1 as MNHEY and CDR2 as SMNVEV (reference sequence). The CDR3 loop spans 16 amino acids. The DNA for the CDR3 is TGTGCCAGCAACCTTCTAGCGGGGGGGCTGGCTGGGGAGCTGTTTTTT. Amino acids: CASNLLAGGLAGELFF.

V and J are TRBV2 and TRBJ1-5; 8 positions agree with TRBD1. Germline V CDR1 and CDR2: SNHLY, FYNNEI. The CDR3 length is 16 residues. With V trimmed by 6 bases and J by 0 bases, 7 bases remained unmatched. CDR3 in DNA: TGTGCCAGCAGACCGACAGGGGCAATTAGCAATCAGCCCCAGCATTTT. This gives the protein CASRPTGAISNQPQHF.

This chain uses TRBV12-5 with TRBJ2-5; the D call may be TRBD1 or TRBD2 (5 bases each). CDR1 and CDR2 (germline): LGHNT, FRNRAP. V gave up 8 bases and J gave up 5 bases, with 15 bases separating them. CDR3 length: 13 residues. DNA for the CDR3: TGTGCTAGTCTCCTGAGGGGCGGCGAGACCCAGTACTTC. Amino acids: CASLLRGGETQYF.

This rearrangement joins TRBV2 to TRBJ1-5; D perhaps matches TRBD1 (6 bases). This CDR3 is built from 16 residues. Trimming took off 6 bases at V and 2 bases at J, with 17 bases between the two ends. Germline V gene lookup returns CDR1 SNHLY and CDR2 FYNNEI. This chain's CDR3 is CASRGSGVYGNQPQHF. CDR3 nucleotides: TGTGCCAGCAGGGGGTCAGGGGTGTACGGCAATCAGCCCCAGCATTTT.

This clone was detected a few times. This chain joins TRBV5-6 and TRBJ2-3; TRBD2 is a possible D gene (6 bases). Trimming took 0 bases from V and 1 from J, leaving 9 bases between them. This CDR3 spans 15 amino acids. The germline gives CDR1 SGHDT, CDR2 YYEEEE. As DNA, the CDR3 is TGTGCCAGCAGCTTGGGGACTACCGGCACAGATACGCAGTATTTT. Encoded protein: CASSLGTTGTDTQYF.

V usage is TRBV7-9 and J usage is TRBJ2-7; D gene unclear. The CDR3 is 15 residues long. Germline values: CDR1 SEHNR, CDR2 FQNEAQ (reference sequence). Trimming removed 1 base at V and 0 bases at J, with 10 bases between. For the CDR3, the DNA is TGTGCCAGCAGCTTAGTTCTCTCGAGCTCCTACGAGCAGTACTTC. Protein: CASSLVLSSSYEQYF.

CDR3 protein: CASRGDRAAIANYGYTF. CDR3 sequence (DNA): TGTGCCAGCCGCGGGGACAGGGCTGCGATAGCTAACTATGGCTACACCTTC. The J gene is TRBJ1-2, the V gene TRBV27, with 9 bases aligning to TRBD1. The germline V gene has CDR1 MNHEY and CDR2 SMNVEV (reference sequence). The V segment lost 8 bases and the J segment 0 bases; nucleotides outside the gene matches: 13. The CDR3 consists of 17 residues.

This clone was observed a single time. The J gene is TRBJ2-7, the V gene TRBV10-3, with 8 bases that match TRBD2. Germline assignment: CDR1 ENHRY and CDR2 SYGVKD. The CDR3 has 16 residues. The V and J ends lost 4 bases and 2 bases, in that order; junction bases with no gene match: 10. DNA of the CDR3: TGTGCCATCAGTGGAAGAAGCGGGGGCGTAACCTACGAGCAGTACTTC. This translates into CAISGRSGGVTYEQYF.

The rearrangement joins TRBV6-1 to TRBJ2-1; TRBD1 aligns across 7 bases. This CDR3 is built from 15 residues. Germline V lookup: CDR1 MNHNS, CDR2 SASEGT. Trimming took 2 bases from V and 0 from J; bases not matched to a gene: 1. The CDR3 region is CASSERDSSYNEQFF. In nucleotides, the CDR3 is TGTGCCAGCAGTGAAAGGGACAGCTCCTACAATGAGCAGTTCTTC.

This clone was observed once. The gene calls are TRBV2 and TRBJ2-1; the D is unclear. Germline V lookup: CDR1 SNHLY, CDR2 FYNNEI. The V end lost 3 bases, the J end lost 1 base, and 13 bases lay between the germline ends. CDR3 length: 16 amino acids. CDR3 sequence (DNA): TGTGCCAGCAGTGAGGCTGGGGATTCGTCCTACAATGAGCAGTTCTTC. This translates into CASSEAGDSSYNEQFF.

The gene calls are TRBV6-5 and TRBJ1-2, with a tentative D call TRBD1 (5 bases). This CDR3 spans 15 amino acids. Germline V gene data show CDR1 as MNHEY and CDR2 as SVGAGI. V lost 0 bases and J lost 3, with 11 bases in between. The CDR3 DNA sequence: TGTGCCAGCAGTTACTCGAAGTGGGGGTACTATGGCTACACCTTC. Protein product: CASSYSKWGYYGYTF.

The V call is TRBV5-1, the J call TRBJ2-2, with D tentatively TRBD1 or TRBD2 (5 bases each). From germline, CDR1 is SGHRS and CDR2 YFSETQ. This CDR3 has 16 residues. The germline V and J ends were trimmed by 1 base and 3 bases, with 13 bases remaining between them. DNA for the CDR3: TGCGCCAGCAGCTTGCTAGCCGGGGCCGACACCGGGGAGCTGTTTTTT. Translated, it gives CASSLLAGADTGELFF.

The CDR3 nucleotides read TGCAGCGTTGAATCCCCCTCTCAGGGGGATACGCAGTATTTT. Its protein product is CSVESPSQGDTQYF. The chain uses TRBV29-1 and TRBJ2-3, with TRBD1 as a possible D gene (6 bases). Germline lookup yields CDR1 SQVTM and CDR2 ANQGSEA. The CDR3 length is 14 residues. Trimming shortened V by 2 bases and J by 6 bases, and 15 bases separated the two germline ends.